These T cell receptor beta chains were read from a single sample in a study of T cell responses to AZD1222 COVID-19 vaccine. TCRdb's table, derived via immunoSEQ multiplex PCR, lists solely in-frame clones and lacks some. The sample shows some 79,000 clones, 70% to 90% of them seen only once. This specimen was peripheral blood, taken 28 days after the second AZD1222 dose. The receptor set was obtained from an adult who received the AZD1222 COVID-19 vaccine. Both conserved end residues are part of each CDR3. The D gene is left open where the match is weak. Rows may omit the clone size; those that give it use once, few, many or a size class.

V: TRBV7-2
D: .
size: .
J: TRBJ1-4
DNA: TGTGCCACCCGTGACACATCTAATGAAAAACTGTTTTTT
CDR3: CATRDTSNEKLFF

V: TRBV24-1
D: TRBD1
size: once
J: TRBJ1-2
DNA: TGTGCCACCAGTGATTCCAGGACAGGGGGGTTTGGCTACACCTTC
CDR3: CATSDSRTGGFGYTF

V: TRBV5-4
D: .
size: .
J: TRBJ1-2
DNA: TGTGCCAGCAGCTTGTCGGGGTCAGACACCTTC
CDR3: CASSLSGSDTF

V: TRBV9
D: .
size: .
J: TRBJ2-5
DNA: TGTGCCAGCAGCCGGTCGGGCGGAAACCAAGAGACCCAGTACTTC
CDR3: CASSRSGGNQETQYF

V: TRBV10-3
D: .
size: .
J: TRBJ2-7
DNA: TGTGCCATAGGAGACAGGAGCTCCTACGAGCAGTACTTC
CDR3: CAIGDRSSYEQYF

V: TRBV6-2/TRBV6-3
D: TRBD1
size: few
J: TRBJ1-1
DNA: TGTGCCAGCAGTTACGCCCAGGGGGCCGCCAGTTTCTTT
CDR3: CASSYAQGAASFF

V: TRBV25-1
D: .
size: .
J: TRBJ1-6
DNA: TGTGCCAGCAGTGAATTTGAGGTGGGGTACGGTAATTCACCCCTCCACTTT
CDR3: CASSEFEVGYGNSPLHF

V: TRBV6-5
D: .
size: .
J: TRBJ1-5
DNA: TGTGCCAGCAGTTACTCGGGAAAAGACAATCAGCCCCAGCATTTT
CDR3: CASSYSGKDNQPQHF

V: TRBV7-3
D: .
size: .
J: TRBJ2-3
DNA: TGTGCCAGCAGCTACAAGGGGACACCCCTCAGCACAGATACGCAGTATTTT
CDR3: CASSYKGTPLSTDTQYF

V: TRBV5-1
D: TRBD1
size: once
J: TRBJ1-3
DNA: TGCGCCAGCAGCTTGGTAGGGGGCGAGGTTGGAAACACCATATATTTT
CDR3: CASSLVGGEVGNTIYF

V: TRBV19
D: .
size: .
J: TRBJ1-6
DNA: TGTGCCAGTAGTCCAGGTCAATCGCTCTATTCACCCCTCCACTTT
CDR3: CASSPGQSLYSPLHF

V: TRBV28
D: .
size: .
J: TRBJ1-1
DNA: TGTGCCAGCAGTGGAGGGCCCCCGTCCGTGAACACTGAAGCTTTCTTT
CDR3: CASSGGPPSVNTEAFF

V: TRBV7-6
D: TRBD2
size: .
J: TRBJ2-3
DNA: TGTGCCAGCAGCTTAAGGGGCCCGGGAGGGGGGACAGATACGCAGTATTTT
CDR3: CASSLRGPGGGTDTQYF

V: TRBV7-2
D: .
size: .
J: TRBJ1-5
DNA: TGTGCCAGCAGCTTGGATTTTGATCAGCCCCAGCATTTT
CDR3: CASSLDFDQPQHF

V: TRBV30
D: TRBD1
size: .
J: TRBJ1-3
DNA: TGTGCCTGGGGACAGGGGGAATTTGGAAACACCATATATTTT
CDR3: CAWGQGEFGNTIYF

V: TRBV12-3/TRBV12-4
D: .
size: .
J: TRBJ1-4
DNA: TGTGCCAGCAGTTGGGACGTGGTCGAAAAACTGTTTTTT
CDR3: CASSWDVVEKLFF

V: TRBV2
D: .
size: .
J: TRBJ2-7
DNA: TGTGCCCAGCAACCACAAAGCTCCTACGAGCAGTACTTC
CDR3: CAQQPQSSYEQYF

V: TRBV3-1/TRBV3-2
D: .
size: .
J: TRBJ2-2
DNA: TGTGCCAGCAGCCAAGCCACCGGAAAGGAGCTGTTTTTT
CDR3: CASSQATGKELFF

V: TRBV27
D: TRBD2
size: .
J: TRBJ2-7
DNA: TGTGCCAGCAGATGGACTAGCGGGGGGGCCAGTGAGCAGTACTTC
CDR3: CASRWTSGGASEQYF

V: TRBV10-2
D: TRBD1
size: .
J: TRBJ1-6
DNA: TGCGCCAGCAGTGAGTCGGACAGGGTTTCACCCCTCCACTTT
CDR3: CASSESDRVSPLHF

V: TRBV30
D: .
size: .
J: TRBJ2-7
DNA: TGTGCCTGGAGTAGGGGCTACGAGCAGTACTTC
CDR3: CAWSRGYEQYF

V: TRBV19
D: .
size: .
J: TRBJ1-2
DNA: TGTGCCAGTAGTATGAGAGAAGAGGGCTACACCTTC
CDR3: CASSMREEGYTF

V: TRBV5-4
D: .
size: .
J: TRBJ1-2
DNA: TGTGCCAGCAGCTTTAGTAGGGAACATGGCTACACCTTC
CDR3: CASSFSREHGYTF

V: TRBV9
D: .
size: .
J: TRBJ1-2
DNA: TGTGCCAGCAGCGTAGGGGGGGCTCTCGGATTTCAGGGCTACACCTTC
CDR3: CASSVGGALGFQGYTF

V: TRBV3-1/TRBV3-2
D: TRBD1
size: .
J: TRBJ1-5
DNA: TGTGCCAGCAGCCGACAGGGGGACCAGCCCCAGCATTTT
CDR3: CASSRQGDQPQHF

V: TRBV11-2
D: .
size: .
J: TRBJ2-3
DNA: TGTGCCAGCAGCTTATACTCGGCGGATACGCAGTATTTT
CDR3: CASSLYSADTQYF

V: TRBV7-5
D: .
size: .
J: TRBJ2-1
DNA: TGTGTCAGAAGCTTTATTTTCGTGTTTGGTGGGACTATAGGGAATGAGCAGTTCTTC
CDR3: CVRSFIFVFGGTIGNEQFF

V: TRBV10-3
D: TRBD2
size: few
J: TRBJ2-2
DNA: TGTGCCATCAGTGAGCTAGGTAGCGGGGGAACGAACACCGGGGAGCTGTTTTTT
CDR3: CAISELGSGGTNTGELFF

V: TRBV5-8
D: TRBD1
size: .
J: TRBJ1-6
DNA: TGTGCCAGCAGCTTAGGACAGGGGGGGAATTCACCCCTCCACTTT
CDR3: CASSLGQGGNSPLHF

V: TRBV7-9
D: TRBD2
size: .
J: TRBJ2-3
DNA: TGTGCCAGCAGGCAAGCGGGGGGTAGCACAGATACGCAGTATTTT
CDR3: CASRQAGGSTDTQYF

V: TRBV2
D: TRBD1
size: .
J: TRBJ1-6
DNA: TGTGCCAGCAGCCCCGACAGGGGAAATTCACCCCTCCACTTT
CDR3: CASSPDRGNSPLHF

V: TRBV14
D: .
size: .
J: TRBJ2-3
DNA: TGTGCCAGCAGCCTGTTCACAGATACGCAGTATTTT
CDR3: CASSLFTDTQYF

V: TRBV19
D: .
size: .
J: TRBJ1-1
DNA: TGTGCCAGTAGTTACCCCGGGGGGGGCGGCACTGAAGCTTTCTTT
CDR3: CASSYPGGGGTEAFF

V: TRBV25-1
D: TRBD1
size: .
J: TRBJ2-2
DNA: TGTGCCAGCAGTGAAAGGGGGCCCGCCGGGGAGCTGTTTTTT
CDR3: CASSERGPAGELFF

V: TRBV5-4
D: TRBD1
size: .
J: TRBJ1-2
DNA: TGTGCCAGCAGCTTAGACAGGGGGCTCTATGGCTACACCTTC
CDR3: CASSLDRGLYGYTF

V: TRBV5-8
D: .
size: .
J: TRBJ2-7
DNA: TGTGCCAGCAGCTTGGGGCAGGATCCTCCACGCGAGCAGTACTTC
CDR3: CASSLGQDPPREQYF

V: TRBV9
D: .
size: .
J: TRBJ1-5
DNA: TGTGCCAGCAGCGCGAGTCTTGGTAGCAATCAGCCCCAGCATTTT
CDR3: CASSASLGSNQPQHF

V: TRBV5-1
D: .
size: .
J: TRBJ2-2
DNA: TGCGCCAGCAGTCCGATCGGCTCCACCGGGGAGCTGTTTTTT
CDR3: CASSPIGSTGELFF

V: TRBV7-2
D: .
size: .
J: TRBJ1-6
DNA: TGTGCCAGCAGCTTAGCGACCGGGAATTCACCCCTCCACTTT
CDR3: CASSLATGNSPLHF

V: TRBV30
D: TRBD2
size: .
J: TRBJ2-1
DNA: TGTGCCTGGACTAGCGGGATATACAATGAGCAGTTCTTC
CDR3: CAWTSGIYNEQFF

V: TRBV3-1/TRBV3-2
D: TRBD1
size: .
J: TRBJ2-2
DNA: TGTGCCAGCAGCCAAGACTTGAGAGGGGGCCTCACCGGGGAGCTGTTTTTT
CDR3: CASSQDLRGGLTGELFF

V: TRBV30
D: TRBD1
size: .
J: TRBJ2-5
DNA: TGTGCCTGGAGTGGGACAGGGAGTTCCGAGACCCAGTACTTC
CDR3: CAWSGTGSSETQYF

V: TRBV10-3
D: TRBD2
size: .
J: TRBJ2-3
DNA: TGTGCCATCATGACGGCTGGAGACCCGACCTACCTAGCGGGAGGGAAAAGCACAGATACGCAGTATTTT
CDR3: CAIMTAGDPTYLAGGKSTDTQYF

V: TRBV27
D: .
size: .
J: TRBJ1-1
DNA: TGTGCCAGCAGTTTCTCGGCCCCAGCCACTGAAGCTTTCTTT
CDR3: CASSFSAPATEAFF

V: TRBV7-2
D: TRBD1
size: .
J: TRBJ1-2
DNA: TGTGCCAGCAGCTTAGCGCCAGGGGGCGCGGTATGGTATGGCTACACCTTC
CDR3: CASSLAPGGAVWYGYTF

V: TRBV5-5
D: .
size: .
J: TRBJ1-5
DNA: TGTGCCAGCAGCTCCCTGGGGAATCAGCCCCAGCATTTT
CDR3: CASSSLGNQPQHF

V: TRBV3-1/TRBV3-2
D: .
size: .
J: TRBJ1-4
DNA: TGTGCCAGCAGCCGGGTTGGGGGCGACGAAAAACTGTTTTTT
CDR3: CASSRVGGDEKLFF

V: TRBV7-6
D: .
size: .
J: TRBJ2-7
DNA: TGTGCCAGCAGCTCCGAACAGGCCCTGGGGTACGAGCAGTACTTC
CDR3: CASSSEQALGYEQYF

V: TRBV7-8
D: .
size: .
J: TRBJ2-3
DNA: TGTGCCAGCAGTTTTCAACGCACAGATACGCAGTATTTT
CDR3: CASSFQRTDTQYF

V: TRBV18
D: .
size: .
J: TRBJ1-1
DNA: TGTGCCAGCTCCCCCGTTGGGGCTCAGGGCACTGAAGCTTTCTTT
CDR3: CASSPVGAQGTEAFF

V: TRBV19
D: .
size: .
J: TRBJ1-5
DNA: TGTGCCAGTAGTACAACTGGGGGTAGCAATCAGCCCCAGCATTTT
CDR3: CASSTTGGSNQPQHF

V: TRBV25-1
D: .
size: .
J: TRBJ1-4
DNA: TGTGCCAGCAGTGATCATGGAGGGGGTGAAAAACTGTTTTTT
CDR3: CASSDHGGGEKLFF

V: TRBV28
D: TRBD2
size: .
J: TRBJ2-7
DNA: TGTGCCAGCAGGTTAGCGGGGGCCTCCTACGAGCAGTACTTC
CDR3: CASRLAGASYEQYF